A single TCR beta chain is shown here with its context. Its antigen is still unknown. The entry originates in a study of T cell repertoires in cytomegalovirus infection. Study information: Through public TCR beta signatures, both CMV infection and matching HLA type were indicated. Study observations and caveats: Identification of carriers of CMV plus the relevant HLA was performed using cumulative public TCR beta family frequency.

The length of the CDR3 is 16 residues. With V trimmed by 1 base and J by 4 bases, 5 bases remained unmatched. The germline V gene encodes CDR1 LGHNA and CDR2 YSLEER. A single record per CDR3 protein comes from TCRdb applying MiXCR to the reads. The sample records 450,000 to 650,000 distinct CDR3 sequences, about 39% being singletons. The TCR originated in a human donor in good health (CMV status not recorded). Some clones in this sample may be carry-over from other donors' samples. V and J are TRBV4-3 and TRBJ2-5, with TRBD2 identical over 11 bases. This material consisted of cultured PBMCs, taken from culture after CMV antigen stimulation. The CDR3 DNA reads TGCGCCAGCAGCCAAGGCGGAGGACTAGCGGGAGAGACCCAGTACTTC. It translates to CASSQGGGLAGETQYF.